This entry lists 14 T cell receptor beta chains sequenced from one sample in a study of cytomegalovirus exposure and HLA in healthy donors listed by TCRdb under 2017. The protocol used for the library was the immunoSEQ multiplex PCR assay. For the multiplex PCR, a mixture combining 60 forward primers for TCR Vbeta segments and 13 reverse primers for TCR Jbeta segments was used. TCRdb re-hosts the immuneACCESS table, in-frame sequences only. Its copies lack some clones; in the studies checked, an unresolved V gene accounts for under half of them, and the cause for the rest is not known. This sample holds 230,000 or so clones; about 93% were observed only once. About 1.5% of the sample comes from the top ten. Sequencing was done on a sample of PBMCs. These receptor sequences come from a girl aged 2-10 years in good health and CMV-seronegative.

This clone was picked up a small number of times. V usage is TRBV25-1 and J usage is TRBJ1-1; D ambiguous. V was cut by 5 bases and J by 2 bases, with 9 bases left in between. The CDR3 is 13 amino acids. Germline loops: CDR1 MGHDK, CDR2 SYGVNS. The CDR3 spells CASSYTVNTEAFF. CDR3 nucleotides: TGTGCCAGCAGTTATACGGTAAACACTGAAGCTTTCTTT.

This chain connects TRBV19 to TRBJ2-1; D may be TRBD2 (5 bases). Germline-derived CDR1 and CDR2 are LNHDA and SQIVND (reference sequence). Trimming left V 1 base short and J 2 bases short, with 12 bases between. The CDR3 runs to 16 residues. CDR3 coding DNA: TGTGCCAGTAGTATAGTCTCGGGGATCGCCTACAATGAGCAGTTCTTC. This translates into CASSIVSGIAYNEQFF.

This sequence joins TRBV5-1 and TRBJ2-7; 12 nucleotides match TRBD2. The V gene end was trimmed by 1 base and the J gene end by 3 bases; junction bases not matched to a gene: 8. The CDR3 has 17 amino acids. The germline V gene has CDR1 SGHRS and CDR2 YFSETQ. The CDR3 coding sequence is TGCGCCAGCAGCTTGACCACTAGCGGGGGGATCTACTACGAGCAGTACTTC. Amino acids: CASSLTTSGGIYYEQYF.

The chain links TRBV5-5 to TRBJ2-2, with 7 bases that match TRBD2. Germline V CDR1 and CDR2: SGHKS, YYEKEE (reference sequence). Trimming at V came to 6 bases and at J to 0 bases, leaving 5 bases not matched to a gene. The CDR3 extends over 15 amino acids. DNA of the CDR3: TGTGCCAGCACCTTCGGGGGGACGAACACCGGGGAGCTGTTTTTT. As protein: CASTFGGTNTGELFF.

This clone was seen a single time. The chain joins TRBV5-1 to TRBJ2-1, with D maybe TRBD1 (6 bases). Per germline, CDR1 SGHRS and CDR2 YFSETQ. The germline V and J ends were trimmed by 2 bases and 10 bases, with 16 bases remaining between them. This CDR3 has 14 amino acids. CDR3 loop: CASSFWDTVGEQFF. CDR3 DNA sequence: TGCGCCAGCAGCTTCTGGGACACGGTGGGGGAGCAGTTCTTC.

The CDR3 DNA reads as TGTGCCAGCACCCCGGGACAGGGCCAGCCCCAGCATTTT. This translates into CASTPGQGQPQHF. The chain joins TRBV6-1 to TRBJ1-5; 9 positions match TRBD1. The CDR3 covers 13 residues. The germline gives CDR1 MNHNS, CDR2 SASEGT. After removal of 7 bases from V and 7 bases from J, the junction contained 5 bases not matched to a gene.

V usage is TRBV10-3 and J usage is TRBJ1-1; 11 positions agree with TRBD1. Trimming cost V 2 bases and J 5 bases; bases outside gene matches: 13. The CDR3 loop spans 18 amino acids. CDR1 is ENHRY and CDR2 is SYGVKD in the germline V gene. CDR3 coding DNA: TGTGCCATCAGTGAGCACGGGACAGGGGGTTCGGGAGCGACTGAAGCTTTCTTT. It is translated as CAISEHGTGGSGATEAFF.

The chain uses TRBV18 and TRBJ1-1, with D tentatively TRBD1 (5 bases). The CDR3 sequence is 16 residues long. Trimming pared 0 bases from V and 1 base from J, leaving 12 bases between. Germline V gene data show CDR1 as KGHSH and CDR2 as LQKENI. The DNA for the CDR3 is TGTGCCAGCTCACCACCCACAGGCGGGGGGAACACTGAAGCTTTCTTT. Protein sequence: CASSPPTGGGNTEAFF.

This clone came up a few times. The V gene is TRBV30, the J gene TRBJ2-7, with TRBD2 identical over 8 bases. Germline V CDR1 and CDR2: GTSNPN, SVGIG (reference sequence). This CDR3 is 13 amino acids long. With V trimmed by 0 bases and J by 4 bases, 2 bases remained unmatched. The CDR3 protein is CAWSVSGSYEQYF. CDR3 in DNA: TGTGCCTGGAGTGTAAGCGGGAGTTACGAGCAGTACTTC.

The CDR3 is CASSLRGIMNTEAFF. In nucleotides, the CDR3 is TGTGCCAGCAGCTTGAGGGGGATCATGAACACTGAAGCTTTCTTT. The V call is TRBV5-6, the J call TRBJ1-1; D may be TRBD1 (6 bases). V was pared by 1 base and J by 0 bases, with 10 bases between. CDR1 and CDR2 (germline): SGHDT, YYEEEE. The CDR3 totals 15 residues. Supplemented by reference TRBV5-6 and TRBJ1-1, the full variable domain reads DAGVTQSPTHLIKTRGQQVTLRCSPKSGHDTVSWYQQALGQGPQFIFQYYEEEERQRGNFPDRFSGHQFPNYSSELNVNALLLGDSALYLCASSLRGIMNTEAFFGQGTRLTVV.

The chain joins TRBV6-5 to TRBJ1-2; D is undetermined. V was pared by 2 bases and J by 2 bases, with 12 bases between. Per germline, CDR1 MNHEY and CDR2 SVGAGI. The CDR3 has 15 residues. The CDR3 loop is CASSYGGIQNYGYTF. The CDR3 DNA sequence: TGTGCCAGCAGTTACGGAGGGATCCAAAACTATGGCTACACCTTC.

CDR3 in DNA: TGTGCCACCAGCAGGCCGGACAGGGGATACTACGAGCAGTACTTC. It translates to CATSRPDRGYYEQYF. The chain is built from TRBV15 and TRBJ2-5, with 9 bases that match TRBD1. The better agreement between TRBJ2-7 and the DNA end casts doubt on the J call. In germline, CDR1 is LNHNV, CDR2 YYDKDF (reference sequence). This CDR3 has 15 residues.

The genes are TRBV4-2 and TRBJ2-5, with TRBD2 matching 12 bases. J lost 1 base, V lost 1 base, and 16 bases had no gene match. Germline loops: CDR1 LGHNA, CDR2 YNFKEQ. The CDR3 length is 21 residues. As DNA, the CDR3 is TGTGCCAGCAGCCAAGTTCCTTCACTAGCGGGGGGCGAGAGAGTCCAAGAGACCCAGTACTTC. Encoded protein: CASSQVPSLAGGERVQETQYF.

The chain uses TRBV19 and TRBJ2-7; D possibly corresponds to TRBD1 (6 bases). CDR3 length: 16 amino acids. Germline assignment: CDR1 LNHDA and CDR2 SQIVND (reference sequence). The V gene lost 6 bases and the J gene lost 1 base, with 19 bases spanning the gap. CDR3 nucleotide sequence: TGTGCCAGTAGCCCCCCCAGGGGTGAATCGTCCTACGAGCAGTACTTC. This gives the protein CASSPPRGESSYEQYF.